Each of the 13 T cell receptor beta chains below was sequenced from the same sample in a study of T cell repertoires in cytomegalovirus infection. TCRdb used MiXCR to reprocess the reads, holding one entry per CDR3 protein. Here the sample spans 350,000 to 400,000 distinct CDR3 sequences, approximately 30% being singletons. Their recognized antigens are unknown. This material consisted of cultured PBMCs, taken from culture after CMV antigen stimulation. These receptors originate from a human donor in good health (CMV status not recorded). Some clones in this sample may be carry-over from other donors' samples.

The chain recombines TRBV7-9 with TRBJ1-2; D gene unclear. V dropped 5 bases and J dropped 6 bases, with 10 bases sitting between them. Germline V CDR1 and CDR2: SEHNR, FQNEAQ (reference sequence). The CDR3 has 12 amino acids. CDR3: CASSLELDGYTF. DNA for the CDR3: TGTGCCAGCAGCCTCGAATTGGATGGCTACACCTTC.

This clonotype has a count of ten or more. CDR3 sequence: CASSLASGETQYF. Written as DNA, the CDR3 is TGTGCCAGCAGCTTAGCTAGCGGGGAGACCCAGTACTTC. The chain carries TRBV7-6 and TRBJ2-5, with TRBD2 matching 7 bases. V shed 0 bases and J 5 bases; nucleotides not matched to a gene: 0. This CDR3 region has 13 residues. CDR1 is SGHVS and CDR2 is FNYEAQ in the germline V gene.

This chain joins TRBV6-2 or TRBV6-3 and TRBJ2-7, with a weak D call TRBD2 (5 bases). V was pared by 2 bases and J by 5 bases, with 19 bases between. Germline-derived CDR1 and CDR2 are MNHEY and SVGEGT. The CDR3 is 16 amino acids. CDR3 residues: CASSYQAGSVANEQYV. CDR3 bases: TGTGCCAGCAGTTACCAGGCGGGCTCGGTCGCGAACGAGCAGTACGTC.

The chain carries TRBV7-2 and TRBJ2-3; D unclear. The V gene's germline CDR1 is SGHTA and CDR2 FQGNSA. This CDR3 region has 16 residues. V lost 5 bases to trimming and J lost 2 bases, with 17 bases between them. CDR3 residues: CASSLPISVYTDTQYF. The CDR3 bases are TGTGCCAGCAGCCTCCCGATCAGCGTCTACACAGATACGCAGTATTTT.

The gene calls are TRBV19 and TRBJ2-3; TRBD2 aligns across 14 bases. Germline CDR1 LNHDA, CDR2 SQIVND (reference sequence). V lost 5 bases to trimming and J lost 4 bases; unmatched junction nucleotides: 8. This CDR3 has 17 residues. CDR3 nucleotides: TGTGCCAGTAGTCTCGCCGGGACTAGCGGGAGACCAGATACGCAGTATTTT. Translated: CASSLAGTSGRPDTQYF.

The chain links TRBV4-3 to TRBJ2-7, with D perhaps TRBD2 (5 bases). Germline assignment: CDR1 LGHNA and CDR2 YSLEER. This CDR3 contains 13 residues. The V and J ends lost 5 bases and 7 bases respectively, with 15 bases between them. The CDR3 region has the DNA TGCGCCAGCAGCTCGTCGGGTCCGGGGGAGCAGTACTTC. It is translated as CASSSSGPGEQYF.

This clonotype was recorded many times. V gene TRBV7-2 combines with J gene TRBJ1-2; 9 bases agree with TRBD1. The CDR3 length is 16 residues. Per germline, CDR1 SGHTA and CDR2 FQGNSA. With 2 bases clipped from V and 5 bases from J, the junction kept 9 bases outside the gene matches. The CDR3 spells CASSLPTGGDGYGYTF. The DNA for the CDR3 is TGTGCCAGCAGCTTACCTACAGGGGGCGATGGGTATGGCTACACCTTC.

This clonotype was counted ten times or more. The chain couples TRBV4-3 to TRBJ2-5; TRBD1 matches 10 bases. In germline, CDR1 is LGHNA, CDR2 YSLEER. V shed 4 bases and J 3 bases; nucleotides not matched to a gene: 2. CDR3 length equals 14 residues. The CDR3 sequence: CASSRGQGEETQYF. CDR3 nucleotide sequence: TGCGCCAGCAGCCGAGGACAGGGGGAAGAGACCCAGTACTTC.

This clonotype was detected only a few times. This chain uses TRBV7-2 with TRBJ2-2; D unresolved. The V end lost 4 bases, the J end lost 5 bases, and 8 bases lay between the germline ends. Germline V gene sequence: CDR1 SGHTA, CDR2 FQGNSA. This CDR3 is built from 13 residues. CDR3 bases: TGTGCCAGCAGCTATGACTGGACCGGGGAGCTGTTTTTT. This codes for CASSYDWTGELFF.

The gene calls are TRBV19 and TRBJ2-7, with 8 bases fitting TRBD1. V lost 4 bases to trimming and J lost 2 bases; unmatched junction nucleotides: 7. CDR1 is LNHDA and CDR2 is SQIVND in the germline V gene (reference sequence). The CDR3 spans 15 residues. This chain's CDR3 is CASSTSGTGPYEQYF. In nucleotides, the CDR3 is TGTGCCAGTAGTACCTCCGGGACAGGTCCCTACGAGCAGTACTTC.

The sample holds a few counts of this clonotype. The chain combines TRBV4-1 with TRBJ1-5; D is unclear. Per germline, CDR1 MGHRA and CDR2 YSYEKL. Between the trimmed V and J ends, which lost 0 bases and 5 bases, there was a span of 8 bases. CDR3 length equals 14 residues. The DNA of the CDR3 is TGCGCCAGCAGCCAAGATTATCGAGATCAGCCCCAGCATTTT. It is translated as CASSQDYRDQPQHF.

This clonotype was detected ten times or more. The rearrangement links TRBV7-8 to TRBJ1-1, with 7 bases fitting TRBD1. The V segment lost 5 bases and the J segment 1 base; nucleotides outside the gene matches: 16. Germline V gives CDR1 SGHVS, CDR2 FQNEAQ. The CDR3 runs to 18 residues. CDR3 sequence (DNA): TGTGCCAGCAGCGACGGGACAGTTCTACCGGAGTGGAACACTGAAGCTTTCTTT. Translation: CASSDGTVLPEWNTEAFF.

V and J are TRBV10-3 and TRBJ2-1; 11 nucleotides align to TRBD2. Germline-derived CDR1 and CDR2 are ENHRY and SYGVKD. After removal of 6 bases from V and 6 bases from J, the junction contained 1 base not matched to a gene. CDR3 length: 13 residues. In nucleotides, the CDR3 is TGTGCCATCAGCACTAGCGGGAGCAATGAGCAGTTCTTC. Its protein is CAISTSGSNEQFF.